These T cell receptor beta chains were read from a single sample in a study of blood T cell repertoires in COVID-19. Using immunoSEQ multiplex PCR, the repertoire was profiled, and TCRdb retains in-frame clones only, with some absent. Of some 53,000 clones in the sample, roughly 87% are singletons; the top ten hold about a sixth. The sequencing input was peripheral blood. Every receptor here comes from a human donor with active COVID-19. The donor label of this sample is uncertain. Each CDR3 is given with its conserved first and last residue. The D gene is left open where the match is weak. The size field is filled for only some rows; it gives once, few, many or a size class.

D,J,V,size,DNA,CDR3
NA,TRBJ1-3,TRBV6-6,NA,TGTGCCAGCAGTTACTCAGGGAGCTCTGGAAACACCATATATTTT,CASSYSGSSGNTIYF
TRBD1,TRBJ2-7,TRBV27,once,TGTGCCAGCAGTTTAGACAGGGGGCGAGGGGAGCAGTACTTC,CASSLDRGRGEQYF
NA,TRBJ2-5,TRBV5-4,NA,TGTGCCAGCAGCCGTGAAGGGGCCCCAGCCACCCAGTACTTC,CASSREGAPATQYF
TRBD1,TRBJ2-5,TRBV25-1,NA,TGTGCCAGCAGACCGGACAGGGGGCGAAGAGAGACCCAGTACTTC,CASRPDRGRRETQYF
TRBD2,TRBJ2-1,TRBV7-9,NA,TGTGCCAGCAGCTTCGGACTAGCGGGGGTATACAATGAGCAGTTCTTC,CASSFGLAGVYNEQFF
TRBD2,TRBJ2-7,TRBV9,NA,TGTGCCAGCAGCGTAGCTACGGCTAGCGGGGAAATCTCCTACGAGCAGTACTTC,CASSVATASGEISYEQYF
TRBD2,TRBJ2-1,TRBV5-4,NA,TGTGCCAGCAGGAATGGACTAGCGGGGCCCCCGGGCAATGAGCAGTTCTTC,CASRNGLAGPPGNEQFF
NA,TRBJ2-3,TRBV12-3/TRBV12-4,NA,TGTGCCAGCAGCCCAGGACTGACTAATACGCAGTATTTT,CASSPGLTNTQYF
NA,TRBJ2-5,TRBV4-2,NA,TGTGCCAGCAGCCAAGGGAGTACGGGGATCGGAGAGACCCAGTACTTC,CASSQGSTGIGETQYF
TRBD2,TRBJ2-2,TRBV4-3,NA,TGCGCCAGCAGCCAAGAATGGGCTAGCGGGGCCGCCGGGGAGCTGTTTTTT,CASSQEWASGAAGELFF
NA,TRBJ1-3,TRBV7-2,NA,TGTGCCAGCAGCCAAAAAATCTCTGGAAACACCATATATTTT,CASSQKISGNTIYF
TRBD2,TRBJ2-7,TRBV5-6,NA,TGTGCCAGCAGCTTGGTCCGGGGGGGTTACGAGCAGTACTTC,CASSLVRGGYEQYF
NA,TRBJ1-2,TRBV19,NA,TGTGCCAGTAATAGGATTGGGACAATTGATGGCTACACCTTC,CASNRIGTIDGYTF
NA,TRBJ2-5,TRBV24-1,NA,TGTGCCACCAGTGAGATGACTGGTCCCCTAGACCCCCAAGAGACCCAGTACTTC,CATSEMTGPLDPQETQYF
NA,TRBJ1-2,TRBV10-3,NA,TGTGCCATCAGTGAGTCAGGGGTTGGCTACACCTTC,CAISESGVGYTF
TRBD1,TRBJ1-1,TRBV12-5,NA,TGTGCTAGTGCCCAGGGGGCCGGGTACACTGAAGCTTTCTTT,CASAQGAGYTEAFF
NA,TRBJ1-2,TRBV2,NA,TGTGCCAGCAGTGTCACAGGGTGGAATGGCTACACCTTC,CASSVTGWNGYTF
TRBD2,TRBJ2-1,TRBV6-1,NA,TGTGCCAGCAGTGAAAGCAGCGGGGGGGTCAGTGAGCAGTTCTTC,CASSESSGGVSEQFF
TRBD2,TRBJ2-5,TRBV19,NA,TGTGCCAGTAGTATAAGACTAGCGGGGTCGCAAGAGACCCAGTACTTC,CASSIRLAGSQETQYF
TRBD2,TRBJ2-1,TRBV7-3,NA,TGTGCCAGCAGCCCTAGCGGTGGTGAGCAGTTCTTC,CASSPSGGEQFF
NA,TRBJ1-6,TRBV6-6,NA,TGTGCCAGCAGTTACCGACAGTCGCTCTATAATTCACCCCTCCACTTT,CASSYRQSLYNSPLHF
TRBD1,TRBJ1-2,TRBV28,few,TGTGCCAGCAGTTCCCGGACAGGGTTTAGACATGGCTACACCTTC,CASSSRTGFRHGYTF
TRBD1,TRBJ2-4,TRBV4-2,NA,TGTGCCAGCAGCCAAGCGGGACAGCAAAAAAACATTCAGTACTTC,CASSQAGQQKNIQYF
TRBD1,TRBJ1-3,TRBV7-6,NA,TGTGCCAGCAGCAAGGACAGGACTCCTGGAAACACCATATATTTT,CASSKDRTPGNTIYF
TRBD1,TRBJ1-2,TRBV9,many,TGTGCCAGCAGCGATCTCAGGGGGTACTATGGCTACACCTTC,CASSDLRGYYGYTF
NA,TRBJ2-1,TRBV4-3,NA,TGCGCCAGCAGCCAAGGGGAAGGGAGTGAGCAGTTCTTC,CASSQGEGSEQFF
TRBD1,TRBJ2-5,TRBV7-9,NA,TGTGCCAGCAGCTTAGTTACAGGGGGGGAGACCCAGTACTTC,CASSLVTGGETQYF
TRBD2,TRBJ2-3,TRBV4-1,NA,TGCGCCAGCAGCCAAGCCCAACTAGCGGGGCTCACAGATACGCAGTATTTT,CASSQAQLAGLTDTQYF
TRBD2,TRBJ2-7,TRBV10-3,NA,TGTGCCATCAGTGAGCGCGGACTAGCGGGGGGGCCCTACGAGCAGTACTTC,CAISERGLAGGPYEQYF
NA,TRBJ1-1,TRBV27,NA,TGTGCCAGCAGTTCGGCGGGGAGGGTTTACACTGAAGCTTTCTTT,CASSSAGRVYTEAFF
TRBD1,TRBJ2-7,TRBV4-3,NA,TGCGCCAGCAGCCAAGGCACCGGGACAGGGACCTTCTACGAGCAGTACTTC,CASSQGTGTGTFYEQYF